The 6 T cell receptor beta chains reported below all come from one sample, sequenced in a study of OX40 agonist ivuxolimab in advanced cancers. Produced via immunoSEQ multiplex PCR; TCRdb's table is partial and in-frame only. Among some 99,000 clones, about 79% were seen once, and the ten largest hold more than 1.4%. Here the sequenced sample was CD4+ or CD8+ T cells sorted from blood, taken in a trial of the OX40 agonist ivuxolimab. These receptors all stem from an adult with an advanced solid tumor such as melanoma, head and neck, liver or kidney cancer.

The chain combines TRBV7-2 with TRBJ2-3, with 7 bases identical to TRBD2. Unmatched junction bases numbered 0, after V lost 0 bases and J lost 0 bases. The CDR3 runs 15 residues. Germline assignment: CDR1 SGHTA and CDR2 FQGNSA. This CDR3 is CASSLASGSTDTQYF. CDR3 nucleotides: TGTGCCAGCAGCTTAGCTAGCGGGAGCACAGATACGCAGTATTTT.

The chain has TRBV5-6 and TRBJ2-7; the match to TRBD2 covers 13 bases. Germline CDR1 is SGHDT and CDR2 is YYEEEE. V was pared by 2 bases and J by 3 bases, with 14 bases of the junction left unmatched. The CDR3 spans 19 residues. The CDR3 coding sequence is TGTGCCAGCAGCTTCAGGACTAGCGGGGGTAACCCCCTTGACTACGAGCAGTACTTC. It yields the protein CASSFRTSGGNPLDYEQYF.

The V call is TRBV7-2, the J call TRBJ1-2; 9 bases are a match to TRBD1. Germline CDR1 is SGHTA and CDR2 is FQGNSA. The CDR3 consists of 14 residues. Losses at the gene ends were 4 bases for V and 4 bases for J; bases not matched to a gene: 4. Here the CDR3 DNA reads TGTGCCAGCAGCTCCGGACAGGGGATCTATGGCTACACCTTC. This gives the protein CASSSGQGIYGYTF.

This clone was seen only a few times. The chain links TRBV5-6 to TRBJ2-5; D unresolved. The germline CDR1 and CDR2 sequences are SGHDT and YYEEEE. Trimming pared 4 bases from V and 3 bases from J, leaving 4 bases between. The CDR3 loop spans 11 amino acids. CDR3 sequence: CASSREETQYF. In nucleotides, the CDR3 is TGTGCCAGCAGCCGAGAAGAGACCCAGTACTTC.

This clone has more than one count but fewer than ten. The V and J genes are TRBV19 and TRBJ1-3, with a possible D match to TRBD1 (5 bases). V lost 6 bases to trimming and J lost 0 bases, with 9 bases between them. This CDR3 contains 14 residues. The V gene's germline CDR1 is LNHDA and CDR2 SQIVND (reference sequence). Written as DNA, the CDR3 is TGTGCCAGTAGGAAAGACAGCTCTGGAAACACCATATATTTT. Amino acids: CASRKDSSGNTIYF.

V and J are TRBV21-1 and TRBJ2-7. TRBV21-1 is marked as a pseudogene. This CDR3 region has 14 residues. The CDR3: CASSKALGGDEQYF. CDR3 DNA: TGTGCCAGCAGCAAAGCGTTGGGGGGCGACGAGCAGTACTTC.